This is a list of T cell receptor beta chains from one sample in a study of blood T cell repertoires in COVID-19. Profiling relied on immunoSEQ multiplex PCR, and the TCRdb table lists in-frame clones only, not all of them. This table holds approximately 230,000 clones, 65% to 85% found once. The sequencing sample was made of peripheral blood. The receptor source for this set is a man aged 80 or over with acute or convalescent COVID-19. The CDR3 runs from the conserved cysteine through the conserved F or W. D genes are given only for firm matches. Only some rows state a clone size, as once, few, many or a class for expanded clones.

>TRBJ1-6|TRBV6-6|-|16|-
CASSKGPIGGNSPLHF
TGTGCCAGCAGCAAAGGTCCTATCGGGGGGAATTCACCCCTCCACTTT
>TRBJ2-1|TRBV10-2|TRBD2|13|-
CASSESSGARSFF
TGCGCCAGCAGTGAGAGTAGCGGGGCCCGTTCGTTCTTC
>TRBJ2-2|TRBV9|TRBD1|16|-
CASSVWQGANTGELFF
TGTGCCAGCAGCGTGTGGCAGGGGGCGAACACCGGGGAGCTGTTTTTT
>TRBJ1-5|TRBV2|-|13|-
CASTLGVPPAQHF
TGTGCCAGCACCCTGGGAGTCCCTCCAGCCCAGCATTTT
>TRBJ1-4|TRBV18|TRBD1|15|-
CASSPIQGDLGKLFF
TGTGCCAGCTCCCCAATACAGGGGGATTTGGGAAAACTGTTTTTT
>TRBJ1-2|TRBV28|-|14|-
CASSFPRSNYGYTF
TGTGCCAGCAGTTTCCCCAGGTCTAACTATGGCTACACCTTC
>TRBJ2-2|TRBV10-2|-|14|-
CASALAGITGELFF
TGCGCCAGCGCACTGGCGGGAATCACCGGGGAGCTGTTTTTT
>TRBJ1-5|TRBV24-1|TRBD1|14|few
CATSDSDRVQPQHF
TGTGCCACCAGTGATTCCGACAGGGTTCAGCCCCAGCATTTT
>TRBJ1-3|TRBV3-1/TRBV3-2|TRBD1|21|-
CASSQDLPGSRATGAGNTIYF
TGTGCCAGCAGCCAAGATCTCCCGGGGTCCCGAGCGACAGGGGCTGGAAACACCATATATTTT
>TRBJ2-2|TRBV6-1|-|16|few
CASSEYDQGNTGELFF
TGTGCCAGCAGTGAATATGATCAGGGGAACACCGGGGAGCTGTTTTTT
>TRBJ2-7|TRBV27|-|14|-
CASKVGLGDYEQYF
TGTGCCAGCAAGGTGGGACTGGGAGACTACGAGCAGTACTTC
>TRBJ2-3|TRBV30|TRBD2|17|-
CAWSLVAGGLNSDTQYF
TGTGCCTGGAGTTTGGTAGCGGGGGGGTTAAACTCAGATACGCAGTATTTT
>TRBJ2-7|TRBV19|TRBD1|12|-
CASSRDRREQYF
TGTGCCAGTAGTAGGGACAGGAGGGAGCAGTACTTC
>TRBJ2-3|TRBV28|-|15|-
CASSTPGGHVDTQYF
TGTGCCAGCAGCACCCCGGGGGGACATGTAGATACGCAGTATTTT
>TRBJ1-4|TRBV19|-|15|-
CASSIGQSLHEKLFF
TGTGCCAGTAGTATAGGACAGAGCCTCCATGAAAAACTGTTTTTT
>TRBJ2-7|TRBV7-2|TRBD2|15|-
CASSLLAGGAWEQYF
TGTGCCAGCAGCTTACTGGCGGGGGGGGCTTGGGAGCAGTACTTC
>TRBJ2-1|TRBV5-6|TRBD1|16|-
CASSLYTQGPYNEQFF
TGTGCCAGCAGCTTGTACACACAGGGGCCCTACAATGAGCAGTTCTTC
>TRBJ2-1|TRBV5-4|TRBD1|16|-
CASSLYRDRGYNEQFF
TGTGCCAGCAGCTTATACCGGGACAGGGGATACAATGAGCAGTTCTTC
>TRBJ1-5|TRBV30|-|13|-
CAWSRGPYQPQHF
TGTGCCTGGAGTAGAGGGCCGTATCAGCCCCAGCATTTT
>TRBJ1-5|TRBV10-3|TRBD1|15|once
CAISGDREYNQPQHF
TGTGCCATCAGTGGGGACAGGGAATACAATCAGCCCCAGCATTTT
>TRBJ1-2|TRBV19|-|12|-
CASSESGGGYTF
TGTGCCAGCAGCGAGTCCGGGGGTGGCTACACCTTC
>TRBJ2-6|TRBV5-1|TRBD1|19|-
CASSRTGGGLAAGANVLTF
TGCGCCAGCAGTAGGACAGGGGGCGGGTTAGCGGCTGGGGCCAACGTCCTGACTTTC
>TRBJ2-2|TRBV11-2|-|16|-
CASSLAGRSDTGELFF
TGTGCCAGCAGCTTAGCCGGTCGGTCGGACACCGGGGAGCTGTTTTTT
>TRBJ2-1|TRBV3-1/TRBV3-2|TRBD2|17|-
CASSQAGAGGALNEQFF
TGTGCCAGCAGCCAAGCGGGAGCCGGGGGGGCCTTAAATGAGCAGTTCTTC
>TRBJ2-3|TRBV7-8|TRBD2|15|-
CASSSTGGAWDTQYF
TGTGCCAGCAGCTCAACGGGGGGGGCATGGGATACGCAGTATTTT
>TRBJ1-2|TRBV30|TRBD1|11|once
CAWSAQGAYTF
TGTGCCTGGAGCGCCCAGGGGGCCTACACCTTC
>TRBJ2-2|TRBV6-1|-|14|-
CASSERGNTGELFF
TGTGCCAGCAGTGAGCGGGGAAACACCGGGGAGCTGTTTTTT
>TRBJ2-5|TRBV5-1|TRBD2|14|-
CASRSLAVGETQYF
TGCGCCAGCAGGTCACTAGCGGTGGGAGAGACCCAGTACTTC
>TRBJ2-1|TRBV5-4|TRBD1|15|-
CASSSGTGDYNEQFF
TGTGCCAGCAGCTCCGGGACAGGGGATTACAATGAGCAGTTCTTC
>TRBJ2-7|TRBV9|-|12|-
CASSAGNYEQYF
TGTGCCAGCAGCGCGGGGAACTACGAGCAGTACTTC
>TRBJ1-6|TRBV6-1|TRBD1|16|-
CASSEAWTGVNSPLHF
TGTGCCAGCAGTGAAGCCTGGACAGGGGTAAATTCACCCCTCCACTTT
>TRBJ1-5|TRBV5-6|TRBD1|16|-
CASSPEETGGYQPQHF
TGTGCCAGCAGCCCCGAGGAGACAGGGGGTTATCAGCCCCAGCATTTT
>TRBJ1-4|TRBV4-1|-|14|-
CASSRSRGEEKLFF
TGCGCCAGCAGCCGGAGCAGGGGCGAGGAAAAACTGTTTTTT
>TRBJ2-1|TRBV5-1|TRBD1|16|-
CASSLSPGQGANEQFF
TGCGCCAGCAGCTTGTCTCCGGGACAGGGGGCAAATGAGCAGTTCTTC
>TRBJ2-1|TRBV11-2|TRBD2|14|once
CASSLTSGMGEQFF
TGTGCCAGCAGCTTGACTAGCGGGATGGGTGAGCAGTTCTTC
>TRBJ2-7|TRBV30|TRBD2|16|-
CAWGSSGRKGDYEQYF
TGTGCCTGGGGATCGAGCGGGAGGAAGGGGGATTACGAGCAGTACTTC
>TRBJ2-2|TRBV4-1|TRBD2|16|-
CASSQQAGVYTGELFF
TGCGCCAGCAGCCAACAAGCGGGAGTTTACACCGGGGAGCTGTTTTTT
>TRBJ2-1|TRBV5-4|TRBD1|16|-
CASSASQGVFGNEQFF
TGTGCCAGCAGCGCCTCACAGGGGGTCTTTGGCAATGAGCAGTTCTTC
>TRBJ2-5|TRBV3-1/TRBV3-2|TRBD2|14|-
CASSHSGGVETQYF
TGTGCCAGCAGCCACTCGGGAGGAGTGGAGACCCAGTACTTC
>TRBJ2-7|TRBV10-3|TRBD1|14|-
CAISVGGQGAEQYF
TGTGCCATCAGTGTTGGGGGACAGGGAGCCGAGCAGTACTTC
>TRBJ2-3|TRBV30|TRBD2|15|-
CAWRIAGGSKDTQYF
TGTGCCTGGAGGATAGCGGGAGGGTCGAAAGATACGCAGTATTTT
>TRBJ2-7|TRBV9|TRBD1|16|-
CASSDLDRDTSYEQYF
TGTGCCAGCAGCGACTTGGACAGGGACACCTCCTACGAGCAGTACTTC
>TRBJ2-7|TRBV11-3|TRBD1|15|-
CASSLVQGTAYEQYF
TGTGCCAGCAGCTTAGTTCAGGGGACAGCCTACGAGCAGTACTTC
>TRBJ2-7|TRBV6-6|TRBD2|14|-
CATGGTSDSYEQYF
TGTGCCACAGGAGGGACTAGCGACTCCTACGAGCAGTACTTC
>TRBJ2-3|TRBV3-1/TRBV3-2|TRBD1|17|-
CASSQQLATGKADTQYF
TGTGCCAGCAGCCAACAGTTAGCGACAGGGAAAGCAGATACGCAGTATTTT